Listed below are T cell receptor beta chains from one sample, sequenced in a study of T cells in localized non-small cell lung cancer. Sequenced by immunoSEQ multiplex PCR; TCRdb stores in-frame clones only, minus some. The sample contains 25,000 to 35,000 clones, 85% to 90% of which appear only once. The starting material was peripheral blood, obtained before any cancer treatment. These receptor sequences come from a female donor at least 60 years old with stage I lung adenocarcinoma. The CDR3 runs from the conserved cysteine through the conserved F or W. Each record gives: V gene, clone size, J gene, D gene, CDR3 DNA, CDR3 protein. D genes are given only for firm matches. Clone size is shown for a subset of rows, as once, few, many or a class of expanded clone.

>TRBV7-2|few|TRBJ1-1|-
TGTGCCAGCAGCTTAGGACAGTTGAACACTGAAGCTTTCTTT
CASSLGQLNTEAFF
>TRBV7-2|-|TRBJ2-7|-
TGTGCCAGCAGCCCAGCCGCGGCAGACTACGAGCAGTACTTC
CASSPAAADYEQYF
>TRBV5-1|-|TRBJ1-2|-
TGCGCCAGCAGGCCCGGGACCGCCACCGCTAATGGTGGCTACACCTTC
CASRPGTATANGGYTF
>TRBV2|-|TRBJ1-1|-
TGTGCCAGCAGTTTGGCAGGGAGCACTGAAGCTTTCTTT
CASSLAGSTEAFF
>TRBV7-6|medium-sized|TRBJ1-1|TRBD1
TGTGCCAGCAGCACTGGACAGGGGAGGACTGAAGCTTTCTTT
CASSTGQGRTEAFF
>TRBV5-1|-|TRBJ2-7|-
TGCGCCAGCAGCCCCGAGACGGGGAGCTACGAGCAGTACTTC
CASSPETGSYEQYF
>TRBV19|-|TRBJ2-6|-
TGTGCCACCCGACAGAGCTCTGGGGCCAACGTCCTGACTTTC
CATRQSSGANVLTF
>TRBV7-8|-|TRBJ1-3|TRBD1
TGTGCCAGCAGCTCCCCCTCAGGGGGTGGAAACACCATATATTTT
CASSSPSGGGNTIYF
>TRBV30|-|TRBJ1-2|-
TGTGCCTGGAGTAGGGGGGGCTATGGCTACACCTTC
CAWSRGGYGYTF
>TRBV30|-|TRBJ1-1|-
TGTGCCTGGAGTGTACACGGGGGGGACACTGAAGCTTTCTTT
CAWSVHGGDTEAFF
>TRBV6-5|once|TRBJ1-1|-
TGTGCCAGCAGTTCCGGGACGGCGAACACTGAAGCTTTCTTT
CASSSGTANTEAFF
>TRBV19|-|TRBJ2-2|TRBD2
TGTGCCAGTAGTGCGAGCGGGGCCTATACCGGGGAGCTGTTTTTT
CASSASGAYTGELFF
>TRBV5-6|-|TRBJ1-1|TRBD1
TGTGCCAGCAGCTCCCGGACAGGTCGTCCTTTGGGCACTGAAGCTTTCTTT
CASSSRTGRPLGTEAFF
>TRBV28|-|TRBJ2-1|-
TGTGCCAGCAGTGGCGGGATTAGCTACAATGAGCAGTTCTTC
CASSGGISYNEQFF